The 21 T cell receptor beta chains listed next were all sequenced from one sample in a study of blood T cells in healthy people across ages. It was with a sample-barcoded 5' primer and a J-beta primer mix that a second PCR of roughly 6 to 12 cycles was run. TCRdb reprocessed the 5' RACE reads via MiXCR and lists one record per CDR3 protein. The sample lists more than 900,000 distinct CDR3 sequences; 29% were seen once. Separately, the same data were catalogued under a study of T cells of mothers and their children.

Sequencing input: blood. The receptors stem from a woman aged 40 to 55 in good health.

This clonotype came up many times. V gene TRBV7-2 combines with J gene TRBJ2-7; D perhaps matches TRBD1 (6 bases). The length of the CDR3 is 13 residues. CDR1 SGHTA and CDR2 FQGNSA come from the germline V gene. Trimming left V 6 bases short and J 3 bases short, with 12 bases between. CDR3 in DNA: TGTGCCAGCAGTTTTGGACAGCTCTACGAGCAGTACTTC. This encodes CASSFGQLYEQYF.

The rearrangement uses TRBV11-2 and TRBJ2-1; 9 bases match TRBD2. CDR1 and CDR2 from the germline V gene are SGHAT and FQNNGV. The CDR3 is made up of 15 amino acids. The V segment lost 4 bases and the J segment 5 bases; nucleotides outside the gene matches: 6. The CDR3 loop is CASSSVAGVNNEQFF. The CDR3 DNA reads TGTGCCAGCAGCTCAGTAGCGGGGGTAAACAATGAGCAGTTCTTC.

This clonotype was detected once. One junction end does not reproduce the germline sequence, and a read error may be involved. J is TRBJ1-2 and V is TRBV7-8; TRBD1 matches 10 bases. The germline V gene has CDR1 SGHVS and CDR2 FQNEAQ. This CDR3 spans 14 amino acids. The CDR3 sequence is CVSTRTGGSYGHTF. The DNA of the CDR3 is TGTGTCAGCACCAGGACAGGGGGTTCCTATGGCCACACCTTC.

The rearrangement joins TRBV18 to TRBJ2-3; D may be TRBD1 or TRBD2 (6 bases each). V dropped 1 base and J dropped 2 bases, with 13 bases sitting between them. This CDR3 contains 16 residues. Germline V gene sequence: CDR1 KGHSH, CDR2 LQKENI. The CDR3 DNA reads TGTGCCAGCTCACCACTGACGGGGGCCTCCACAGATACGCAGTATTTT. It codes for CASSPLTGASTDTQYF.

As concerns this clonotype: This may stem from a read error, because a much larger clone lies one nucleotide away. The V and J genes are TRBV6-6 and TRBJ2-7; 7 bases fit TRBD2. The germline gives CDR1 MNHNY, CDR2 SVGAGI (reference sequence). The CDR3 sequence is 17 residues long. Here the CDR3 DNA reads TGTGCCAGCAATTACGGGGCTTCCGGGAGGAGCTCCTACGAGCAGTACTTC. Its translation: CASNYGASGRSSYEQYF.

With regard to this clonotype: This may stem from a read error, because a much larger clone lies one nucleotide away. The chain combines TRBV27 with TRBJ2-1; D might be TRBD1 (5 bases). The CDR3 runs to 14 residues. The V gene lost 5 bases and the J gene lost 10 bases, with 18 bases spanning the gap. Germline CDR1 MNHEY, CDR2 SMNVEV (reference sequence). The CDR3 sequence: CASSPRGSHYEQFF. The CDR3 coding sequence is TGTGCCAGCAGTCCTAGGGGTTCTCACTACGAGCAGTTCTTC.

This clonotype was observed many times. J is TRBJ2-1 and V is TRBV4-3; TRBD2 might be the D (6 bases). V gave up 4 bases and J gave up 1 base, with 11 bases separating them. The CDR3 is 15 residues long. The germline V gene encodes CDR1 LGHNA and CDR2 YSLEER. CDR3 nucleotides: TGCGCCAGCAGCCTTGCTAGCGCATCCTACAATGAGCAGTTCTTC. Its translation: CASSLASASYNEQFF.

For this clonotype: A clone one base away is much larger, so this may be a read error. CDR3 amino acids: CASSQGASGDEQYF. Written as DNA, the CDR3 is TGTGCCAGCAGCCAGGGGGCTAGCGGGGATGAGCAGTACTTC. J is TRBJ2-1 and V is TRBV9; a possible D gene is TRBD2 (9 bases). The J call may not be correct, given that the DNA end is closer to TRBJ2-7. This CDR3 contains 14 residues. Germline-derived CDR1 and CDR2 are SGDLS and YYNGEE.

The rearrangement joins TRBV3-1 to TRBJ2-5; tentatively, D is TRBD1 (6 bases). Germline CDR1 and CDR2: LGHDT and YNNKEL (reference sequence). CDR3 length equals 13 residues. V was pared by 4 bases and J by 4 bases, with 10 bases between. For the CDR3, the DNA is TGTGCCAGCAGCCGCCGGGACATAGAGACCCAGTACTTC. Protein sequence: CASSRRDIETQYF.

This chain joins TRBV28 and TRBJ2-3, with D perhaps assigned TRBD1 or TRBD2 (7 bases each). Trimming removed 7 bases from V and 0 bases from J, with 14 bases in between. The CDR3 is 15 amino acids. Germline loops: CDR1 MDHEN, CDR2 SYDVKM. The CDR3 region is CASIQGGRSTDTQYF. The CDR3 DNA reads TGTGCCAGCATCCAGGGGGGGAGAAGCACAGATACGCAGTATTTT.

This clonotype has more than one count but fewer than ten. DNA for the CDR3: TGTGCCAGCAGTTCCTCTGGTGAAGTGGGGACCCAGTACTTC. This encodes CASSSSGEVGTQYF. This chain links TRBV28 with TRBJ2-5; D uncertain. This CDR3 contains 14 residues. The germline V gene has CDR1 MDHEN and CDR2 SYDVKM. V gave up 4 bases and J gave up 7 bases, with 16 bases separating them.

The CDR3 reads CASRKTGQGLAGELFF. CDR3 bases: TGTGCCAGCAGAAAAACGGGACAGGGGTTGGCCGGGGAGCTGTTTTTT. V and J are TRBV3-1 and TRBJ2-2; 10 bases fit TRBD1. V lost 6 bases and J lost 6; bases outside the gene matches: 10. This CDR3 comprises 16 residues. Germline assignment: CDR1 LGHDT and CDR2 YNNKEL (reference sequence).

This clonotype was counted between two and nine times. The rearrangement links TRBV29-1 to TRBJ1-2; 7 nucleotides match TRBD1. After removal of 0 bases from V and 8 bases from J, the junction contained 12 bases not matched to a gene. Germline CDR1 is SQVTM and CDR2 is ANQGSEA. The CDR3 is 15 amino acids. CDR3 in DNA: TGCAGCGTTGAAGATCACCGGGCAGGGGGAGGGGGCTACACCTTC. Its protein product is CSVEDHRAGGGGYTF.

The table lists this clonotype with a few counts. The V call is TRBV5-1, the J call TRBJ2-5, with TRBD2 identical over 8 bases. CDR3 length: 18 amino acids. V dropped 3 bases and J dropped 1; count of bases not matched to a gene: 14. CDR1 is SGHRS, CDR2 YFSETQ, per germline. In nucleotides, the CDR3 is TGCGCCAGCAGCTCCGGGGGGGTTTTCGCGGGGGCCCAAGAGACCCAGTACTTC. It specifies CASSSGGVFAGAQETQYF.

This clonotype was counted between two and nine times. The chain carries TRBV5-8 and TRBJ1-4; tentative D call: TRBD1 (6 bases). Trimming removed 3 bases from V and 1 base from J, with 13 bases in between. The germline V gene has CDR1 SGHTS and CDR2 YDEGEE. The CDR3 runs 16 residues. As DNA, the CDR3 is TGTGCCAGCAGCTCTAGGACAGTCCGAACTAATGAAAAACTGTTTTTT. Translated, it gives CASSSRTVRTNEKLFF. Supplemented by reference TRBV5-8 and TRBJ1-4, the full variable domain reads EAGVTQSPTHLIKTRGQQATLRCSPISGHTSVYWYQQALGLGLQFLLWYDEGEERNRGNFPPRFSGRQFPNYSSELNVNALELEDSALYLCASSSRTVRTNEKLFFGSGTQLSVL.

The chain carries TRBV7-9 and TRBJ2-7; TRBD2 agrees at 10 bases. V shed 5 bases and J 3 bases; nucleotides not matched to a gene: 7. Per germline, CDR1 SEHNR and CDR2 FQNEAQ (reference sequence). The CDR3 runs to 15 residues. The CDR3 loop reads CASSQALAGSYEQYF. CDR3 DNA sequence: TGTGCCAGCAGCCAAGCACTAGCGGGGAGCTACGAGCAGTACTTC.

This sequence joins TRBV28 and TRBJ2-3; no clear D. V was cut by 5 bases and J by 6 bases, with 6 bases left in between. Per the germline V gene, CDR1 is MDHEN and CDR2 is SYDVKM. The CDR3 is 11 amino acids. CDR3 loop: CASSHYDTQYF. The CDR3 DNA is TGTGCCAGCAGTCACTACGATACGCAGTATTTT. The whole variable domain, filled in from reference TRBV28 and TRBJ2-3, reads DVKVTQSSRYLVKRTGEKVFLECVQDMDHENMFWYRQDPGLGLRLIYFSYDVKMKEKGDIPEGYSVSREKKERFSLILESASTNQTSMYLCASSHYDTQYFGPGTRLTVL.

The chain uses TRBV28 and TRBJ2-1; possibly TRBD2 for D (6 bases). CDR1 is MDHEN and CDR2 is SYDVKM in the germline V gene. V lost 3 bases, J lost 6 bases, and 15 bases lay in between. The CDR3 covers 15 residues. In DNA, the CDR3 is TGTGCCAGCAGTTTGGCGGGATGGGCCTGCAATGAGCAGTTCTTC. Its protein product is CASSLAGWACNEQFF.

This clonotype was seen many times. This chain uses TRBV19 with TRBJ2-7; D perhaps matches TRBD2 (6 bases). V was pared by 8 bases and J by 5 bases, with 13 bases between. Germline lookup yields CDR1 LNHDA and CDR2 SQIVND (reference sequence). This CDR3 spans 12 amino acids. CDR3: CASHGGLDEQYF. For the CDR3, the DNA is TGTGCCAGTCACGGGGGACTCGACGAGCAGTACTTC.

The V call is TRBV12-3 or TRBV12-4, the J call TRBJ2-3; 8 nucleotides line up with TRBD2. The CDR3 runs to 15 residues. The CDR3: CASSKRGTSTDTQYF. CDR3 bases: TGTGCTAGCTCGAAGCGGGGGACTAGCACAGATACGCAGTATTTT.

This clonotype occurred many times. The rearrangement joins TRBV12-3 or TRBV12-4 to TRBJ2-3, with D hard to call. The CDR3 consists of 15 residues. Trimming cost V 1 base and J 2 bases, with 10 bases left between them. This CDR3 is CASSLGGPFTDTQYF. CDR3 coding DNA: TGTGCCAGCAGTTTAGGGGGTCCTTTCACAGATACGCAGTATTTT.